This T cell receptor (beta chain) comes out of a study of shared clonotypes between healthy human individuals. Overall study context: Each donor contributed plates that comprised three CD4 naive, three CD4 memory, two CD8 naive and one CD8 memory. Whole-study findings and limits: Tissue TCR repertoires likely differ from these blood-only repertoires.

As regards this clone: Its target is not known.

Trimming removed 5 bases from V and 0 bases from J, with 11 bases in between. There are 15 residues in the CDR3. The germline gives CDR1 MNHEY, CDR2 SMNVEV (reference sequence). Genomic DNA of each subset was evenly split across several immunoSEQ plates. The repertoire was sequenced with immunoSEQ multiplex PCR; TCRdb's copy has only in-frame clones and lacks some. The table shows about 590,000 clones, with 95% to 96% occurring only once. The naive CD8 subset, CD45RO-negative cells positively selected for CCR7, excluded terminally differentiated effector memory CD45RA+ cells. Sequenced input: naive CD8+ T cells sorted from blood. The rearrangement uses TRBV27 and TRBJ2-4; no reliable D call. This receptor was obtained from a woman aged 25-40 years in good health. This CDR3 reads CASSQAATAKNIQYF. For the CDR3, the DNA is TGTGCCAGCAGTCAAGCCGCGACAGCCAAAAACATTCAGTACTTC.